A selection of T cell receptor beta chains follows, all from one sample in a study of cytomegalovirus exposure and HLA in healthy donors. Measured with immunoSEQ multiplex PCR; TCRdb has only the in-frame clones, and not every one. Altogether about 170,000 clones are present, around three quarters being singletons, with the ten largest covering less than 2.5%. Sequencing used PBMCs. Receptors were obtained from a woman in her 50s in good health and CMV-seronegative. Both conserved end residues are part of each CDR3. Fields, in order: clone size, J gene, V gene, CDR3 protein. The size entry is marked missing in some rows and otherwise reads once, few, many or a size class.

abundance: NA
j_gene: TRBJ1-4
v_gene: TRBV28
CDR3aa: CASTLGLNNEKLFF

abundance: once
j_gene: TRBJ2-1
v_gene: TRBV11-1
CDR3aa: CASSSLTGVWVDEQFF

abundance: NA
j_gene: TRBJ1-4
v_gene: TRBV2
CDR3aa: CASRLGGANEKLFF

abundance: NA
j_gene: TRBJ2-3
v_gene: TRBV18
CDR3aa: CASSLQGPTTDTQYF

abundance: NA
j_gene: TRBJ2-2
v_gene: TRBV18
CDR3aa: CASSSLRGRDTGELFF

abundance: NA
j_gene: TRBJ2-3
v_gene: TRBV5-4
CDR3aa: CASSRTGSDTQYF

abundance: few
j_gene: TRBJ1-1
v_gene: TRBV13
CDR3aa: CATGGRMNTEAFF

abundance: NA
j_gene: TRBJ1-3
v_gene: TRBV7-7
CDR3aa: CASSPRQGAGNTIYF

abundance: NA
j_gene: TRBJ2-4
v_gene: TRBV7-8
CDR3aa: CASSLRDNKNIQYF

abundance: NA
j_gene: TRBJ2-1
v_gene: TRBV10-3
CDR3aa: CAISETTSVFNEQFF

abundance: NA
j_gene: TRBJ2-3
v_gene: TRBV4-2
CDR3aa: CASSQASVGTSGRRAGDTQYF

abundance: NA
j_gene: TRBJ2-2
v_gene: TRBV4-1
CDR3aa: CASSQEGQGLNTGELFF

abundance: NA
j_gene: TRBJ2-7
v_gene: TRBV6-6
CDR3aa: CASSYSRDVYEQYF

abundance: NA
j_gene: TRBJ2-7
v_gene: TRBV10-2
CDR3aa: CATTLGTGSYEQYF

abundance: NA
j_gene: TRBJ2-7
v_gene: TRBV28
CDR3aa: CASRQYFGESYEQYF

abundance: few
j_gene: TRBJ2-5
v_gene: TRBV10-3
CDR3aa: CAISPLGAQETQYF

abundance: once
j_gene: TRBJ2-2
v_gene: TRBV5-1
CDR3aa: CASSDRAADTGELFF